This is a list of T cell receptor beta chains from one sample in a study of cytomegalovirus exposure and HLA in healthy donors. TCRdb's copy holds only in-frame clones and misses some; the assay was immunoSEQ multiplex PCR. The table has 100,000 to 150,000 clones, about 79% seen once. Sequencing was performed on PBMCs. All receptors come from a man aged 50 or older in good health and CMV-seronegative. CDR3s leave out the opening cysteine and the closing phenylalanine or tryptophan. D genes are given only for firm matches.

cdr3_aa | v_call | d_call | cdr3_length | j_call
ASSYGTSAQY | TRBV6-6 | TRBD2 | 10 | TRBJ2-3
ASSQVRDTEAF | TRBV4-2 | NA | 11 | TRBJ1-1
ASSSTGNSYNEQF | TRBV6-6 | NA | 13 | TRBJ2-1
AWTDNTNYGYT | TRBV30 | NA | 11 | TRBJ1-2
ASSLRTGRSYNSPLH | TRBV5-4 | TRBD1 | 15 | TRBJ1-6
ASSSRTGGSYEQY | TRBV6-5 | TRBD1 | 13 | TRBJ2-7
ASSLGQIYEQY | TRBV18 | NA | 11 | TRBJ2-7
ASSVTSGAQETQY | TRBV5-4 | TRBD2 | 13 | TRBJ2-5
ASSSSVSNEQF | TRBV5-1 | NA | 11 | TRBJ2-1
ASNPLYQGPPLH | TRBV6-1 | NA | 12 | TRBJ1-6
ASTYRGTNEKLF | TRBV6-6 | TRBD1 | 12 | TRBJ1-4
ASSQAGGVRGYT | TRBV4-1 | NA | 12 | TRBJ1-2
ASSYTSGGAADTQY | TRBV6-6 | TRBD2 | 14 | TRBJ2-3
ASSFLNRPVF | TRBV28 | NA | 10 | TRBJ2-1
ASSDRGGQGSPLH | TRBV25-1 | NA | 13 | TRBJ1-6
ASSLTGQGFETQY | TRBV5-1 | TRBD1 | 13 | TRBJ2-5
ASSDRGETQY | TRBV2 | TRBD1 | 10 | TRBJ2-5
ASRPQGARGNTIY | TRBV5-6 | TRBD1 | 13 | TRBJ1-3
ASSPPGRENEAF | TRBV18 | NA | 12 | TRBJ1-1
ASKTGSSYNEQF | TRBV27 | NA | 12 | TRBJ2-1
ASSLRTIRSQPQH | TRBV7-3 | NA | 13 | TRBJ1-5
AWILRRQNFTGELF | TRBV30 | NA | 14 | TRBJ2-2
ASSSLLGSGGEETQY | TRBV7-9 | TRBD2 | 15 | TRBJ2-5
ATGQGSYGYT | TRBV27 | TRBD1 | 10 | TRBJ1-2
ASSLALGGTTDTQY | TRBV7-6 | TRBD2 | 14 | TRBJ2-3
ASSLEGRDSEAF | TRBV7-9 | NA | 12 | TRBJ1-1
ASSYEGQPNTEAF | TRBV6-5 | TRBD1 | 13 | TRBJ1-1
ASSQDILGTGNSPLH | TRBV4-3 | TRBD1 | 15 | TRBJ1-6
ASSQVGRGGPGELF | TRBV4-1 | TRBD2 | 14 | TRBJ2-2
ASSQDQGANYGYT | TRBV4-3 | TRBD1 | 13 | TRBJ1-2
ASSQDVVAGAVETQY | TRBV4-3 | TRBD2 | 15 | TRBJ2-5
ATSRGTGEGGYT | TRBV15 | TRBD1 | 12 | TRBJ1-2
ASSPQQAVGYEQY | TRBV18 | NA | 13 | TRBJ2-7
ASSAAGSPWNEQF | TRBV18 | NA | 13 | TRBJ2-1
ASSVGGERNSPLH | TRBV9 | NA | 13 | TRBJ1-6
ASSPGGAYNEQF | TRBV7-2 | NA | 12 | TRBJ2-1
ASTSPGWDEQF | TRBV6-5 | NA | 11 | TRBJ2-1
ASSLLQGPYGYT | TRBV7-3 | NA | 12 | TRBJ1-2
ASTPPWDSNTGELF | TRBV19 | TRBD1 | 14 | TRBJ2-2
ASSLALGSSGEKLF | TRBV7-9 | NA | 14 | TRBJ1-4
ASSSRGGGKLF | TRBV10-1 | NA | 11 | TRBJ1-4
ASTTQGGTTREETQY | TRBV5-1 | NA | 15 | TRBJ2-5
ASSLGWGQGRKNYEQY | TRBV7-9 | TRBD1 | 16 | TRBJ2-7
ASRKGQVDGYT | TRBV27 | NA | 11 | TRBJ1-2
ASSKRGGGSSYEQY | TRBV27 | NA | 14 | TRBJ2-7
ASSLLRNTEAF | TRBV28 | NA | 11 | TRBJ1-1
ASSLPGGSSYNEQF | TRBV7-9 | TRBD2 | 14 | TRBJ2-1
ASSITSGGDADTQY | TRBV19 | TRBD2 | 14 | TRBJ2-3
ASSFSPQGASGNTIY | TRBV27 | NA | 15 | TRBJ1-3
ASSLRGGQETQY | TRBV11-2 | TRBD2 | 12 | TRBJ2-5
ASSEPSNQPQH | TRBV2 | NA | 11 | TRBJ1-5
ASSIGQGASKNIQY | TRBV19 | TRBD1 | 14 | TRBJ2-4
ASSLADIRTDTQY | TRBV7-9 | NA | 13 | TRBJ2-3
ASSPGQGILYTEAF | TRBV4-1 | TRBD1 | 14 | TRBJ1-1
ASSPDRVYTGELF | TRBV5-1 | TRBD1 | 13 | TRBJ2-2
ASSAQGRSGYT | TRBV2 | NA | 11 | TRBJ1-2
ASSPIWTSGGQTGELF | TRBV5-6 | TRBD2 | 16 | TRBJ2-2
ASKVSGGRGDTQY | TRBV19 | TRBD2 | 13 | TRBJ2-3
ASSVSGGNTIY | TRBV9 | NA | 11 | TRBJ1-3